The entry that follows covers one TCR beta chain sequence. Its antigen has not been determined. No clone much larger than this one lies a single base away; base qualities are absent. The data belong to a study of blood T cell repertoires in COVID-19 (dated by TCRdb to the early 2020s). Describing the broader study: Samples covering the acute and convalescent phases of COVID-19 were provided by collaborators in the United States, Italy and Spain. The repertoires were made available in a free public database intended to serve as a resource for research on the immune response to SARS-CoV-2. The samples were drawn from the first 160 participants of the ongoing ImmuneRACE study and from about 1,200 subjects provided by 6 global collaborators. Deeply sampled blood TCRbeta repertoires from subjects exposed to, actively infected with, or recovered from COVID-19 were included in the dataset. Nearly every sample came with metadata listing a de-identified subject ID, COVID-19 status, age in years and sex. The material from the prospective study consisted of cDNA or gDNA derived from T cells, B-cell-depleted T cells, or PBMCs. Where HLA class I and class II types were available, the types were taken from metadata supplied by the sample provider, not from assay-based typing. Summary of the overall study and its limitations: The quantity of clinical and demographic metadata differed by source and by participant and was supplied without curation.

TCRbeta CDR3 regions were amplified from genomic DNA using the immunoSEQ Assay, a bias-controlled multiplex PCR. On the study's bioinformatics: Within the assay, amplification of reference gene primers was used to estimate how many nucleated cells each sample contained. To quantify the absolute abundance of each unique TCRbeta CDR3 rearrangement, sequence reads were collapsed and filtered. For each sample, productive Simpson clonality was calculated as the square root of Simpson's diversity index across productive rearrangements. Here the immuneACCESS table is served through TCRdb, limited to in-frame sequences with V and J called. Missing clones are a known gap in these copies; in checked studies unresolved V genes cover under half, and the rest lacks a known reason. V, J and clone size are taken as reported in that table, and D and trimming were inferred from the DNA itself. Within this sample are 51,000 or so clones, with about 90% of them counted one time only. The ten most abundant clones make up over 10% of the sample.

Each collaborating institution followed its own protocols to collect whole blood in K2EDTA tubes. Collaborator samples were shipped for TCRbeta analysis as frozen whole blood, isolated PBMCs, or DNA extracted from either sample type. Germline trimming: 6 bases from V, 4 bases from J; junction bases outside gene matches: 5. From its cysteine to its phenylalanine, the CDR3 spans 14 amino acids. The DNA shown is the 42-base CDR3, in frame from base 1. According to the germline V gene (reference sequence), CDR1 reads MNHEY and CDR2 reads SMNVEV. This receptor was taken from a man older than 75 with acute or convalescent COVID-19. The sample taken for sequencing was peripheral blood. The sequence links TRBV27 to TRBJ2-2, with 7 bases aligning to TRBD1. The nucleotides read TGTGCCAGCAGAAAACGGGACAGCACCGGGGAGCTGTTTTTT. It codes for CASRKRDSTGELFF.